This note documents a single T cell receptor (beta chain) sequence. In the authors' methods: Scientists estimated how many nucleated cells there were by amplifying reference gene primers. Using immunoSEQ multiplex PCR, the repertoire was profiled, and TCRdb retains in-frame clones only, with some absent. Clone size and V and J calls were adopted from that table, with D and trimming inferred from the DNA. Counted here are about 140,000 clones, approximately 80% occurring once; the ten biggest clones make up roughly 9.8%. The sample originates from a study of blood T cell repertoires in COVID-19. Study-wide background: Sources were T cells, B-cell-depleted T cells, or PBMCs; the material itself was cDNA or gDNA.

Germline CDR1 is SGHVS and CDR2 is FQNEAQ. V gave up 7 bases and J gave up 0 bases, with 18 bases separating them. This CDR3 is built from 17 residues. The chain links TRBV7-8 to TRBJ2-2; maybe TRBD2 (6 bases). The source is a man aged 55-75 years who had recovered from COVID-19. The specimen was peripheral blood. The CDR3 spells CASTLTYGGANTGELFF. The CDR3 DNA is TGTGCCAGCACCCTAACCTACGGGGGAGCGAACACCGGGGAGCTGTTTTTT.